This TCR beta chain was captured in a study of human T cells and chemical hapten exposure. Germline V gene sequence: CDR1 MGHDK, CDR2 SYGVNS. The CDR3 contains 13 residues. Trimming cost V 4 bases and J 5 bases, with 12 bases left between them. Sample time point: patch test 1, 2 weeks after DPC sensitization. The sample's treatment: therapeutic diphenylcyclopropenone sensitization with weekly scalp DPC. TCRdb independently ran MiXCR on the RACE reads; one entry per CDR3 protein. The repertoire has some 350,000 distinct CDR3 sequences, roughly 6.9% of them found once; the top ten carry about 8%. This clonotype turned up a few times.

This specimen consisted of whole blood, obtained in connection with sensitization to the hapten diphenylcyclopropenone (DPC). The receptor comes from a woman in her late teens or twenties with alopecia areata. Some clones in this sample may be carry-over from other donors' samples. The J gene is TRBJ2-7, the V gene TRBV25-1; D is undetermined. The CDR3 sequence: CASSGPLAHEQYF. The DNA for the CDR3 is TGTGCCAGCAGTGGCCCGCTGGCCCACGAGCAGTACTTC.